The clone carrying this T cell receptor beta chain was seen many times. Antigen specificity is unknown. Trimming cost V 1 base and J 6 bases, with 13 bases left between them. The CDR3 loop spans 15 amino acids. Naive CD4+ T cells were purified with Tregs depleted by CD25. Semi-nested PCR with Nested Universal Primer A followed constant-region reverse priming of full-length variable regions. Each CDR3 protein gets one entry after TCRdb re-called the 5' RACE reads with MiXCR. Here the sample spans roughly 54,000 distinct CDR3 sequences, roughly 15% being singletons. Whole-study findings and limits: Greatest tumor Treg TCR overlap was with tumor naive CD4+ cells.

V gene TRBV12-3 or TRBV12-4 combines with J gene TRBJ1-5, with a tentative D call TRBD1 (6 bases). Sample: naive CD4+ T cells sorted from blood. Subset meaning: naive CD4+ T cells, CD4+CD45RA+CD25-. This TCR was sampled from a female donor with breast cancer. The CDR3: CASSLVGGRTQPQHF. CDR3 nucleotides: TGTGCCAGCAGTTTAGTGGGGGGGCGAACTCAGCCCCAGCATTTT.